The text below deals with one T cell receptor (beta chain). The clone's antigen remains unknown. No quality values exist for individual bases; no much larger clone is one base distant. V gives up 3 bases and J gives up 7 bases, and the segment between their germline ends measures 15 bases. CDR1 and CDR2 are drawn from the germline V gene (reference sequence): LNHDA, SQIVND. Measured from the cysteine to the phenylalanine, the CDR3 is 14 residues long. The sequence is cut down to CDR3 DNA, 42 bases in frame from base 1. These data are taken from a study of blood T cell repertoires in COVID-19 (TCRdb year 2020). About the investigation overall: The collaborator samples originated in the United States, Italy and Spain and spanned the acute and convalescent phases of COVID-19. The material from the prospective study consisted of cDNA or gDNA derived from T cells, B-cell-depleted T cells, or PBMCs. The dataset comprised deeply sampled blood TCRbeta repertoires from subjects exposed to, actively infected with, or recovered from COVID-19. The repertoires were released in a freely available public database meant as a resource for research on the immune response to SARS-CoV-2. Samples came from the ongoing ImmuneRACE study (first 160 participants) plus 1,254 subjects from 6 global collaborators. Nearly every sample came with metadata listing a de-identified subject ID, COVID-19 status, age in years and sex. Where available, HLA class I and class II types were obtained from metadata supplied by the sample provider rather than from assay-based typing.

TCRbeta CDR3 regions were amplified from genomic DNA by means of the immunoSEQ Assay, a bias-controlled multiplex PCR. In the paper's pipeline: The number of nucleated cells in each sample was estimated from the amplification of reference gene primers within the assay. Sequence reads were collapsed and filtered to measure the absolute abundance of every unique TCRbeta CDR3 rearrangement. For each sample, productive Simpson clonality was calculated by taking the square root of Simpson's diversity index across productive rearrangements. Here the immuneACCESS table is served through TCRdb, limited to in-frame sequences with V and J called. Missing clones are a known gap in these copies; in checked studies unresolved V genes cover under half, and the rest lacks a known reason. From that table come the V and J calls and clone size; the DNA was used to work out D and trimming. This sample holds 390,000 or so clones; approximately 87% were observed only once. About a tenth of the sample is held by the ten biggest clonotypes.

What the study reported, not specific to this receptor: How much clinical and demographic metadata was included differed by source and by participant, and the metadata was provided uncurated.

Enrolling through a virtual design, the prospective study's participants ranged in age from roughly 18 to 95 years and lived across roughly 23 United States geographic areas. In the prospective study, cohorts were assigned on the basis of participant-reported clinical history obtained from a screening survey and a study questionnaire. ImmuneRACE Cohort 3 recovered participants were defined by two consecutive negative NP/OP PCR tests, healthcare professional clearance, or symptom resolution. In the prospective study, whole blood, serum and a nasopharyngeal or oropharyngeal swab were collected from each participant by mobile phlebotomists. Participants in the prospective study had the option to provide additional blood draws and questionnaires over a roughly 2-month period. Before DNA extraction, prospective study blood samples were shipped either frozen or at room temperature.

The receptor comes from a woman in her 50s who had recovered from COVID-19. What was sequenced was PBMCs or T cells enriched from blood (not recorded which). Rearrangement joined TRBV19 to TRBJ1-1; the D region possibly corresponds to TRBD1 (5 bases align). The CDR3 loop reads CASSIGDRPLEAFF. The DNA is TGTGCCAGTAGTATTGGAGACAGACCCCTTGAAGCTTTCTTT.